One TCR beta chain is described in this entry. An end of the junction differs from the germline gene, which may be a read error. CDR3 size: 14 residues. Ten milliliters of peripheral blood were drawn from each donor. The data derive from a study of blood T cells in healthy people across ages. Next came a second PCR, run for roughly 7 to 12 cycles, which used a sample-barcoded 5' primer along with a J-beta primer mix. TCRdb fed the 5' RACE reads into MiXCR, producing one record per CDR3 protein. The sample holds about a million distinct CDR3 sequences, about 44% seen once. The chain has TRBV12-3 or TRBV12-4 and TRBJ1-5; tentative D call: TRBD1 (6 bases). The sequenced material came from blood. This receptor was obtained from a man younger than 45 in good health. CDR3 in amino acids: CASTTGLSHQPRHF. For the CDR3, the DNA is TGTGCCAGTACTACAGGGTTGTCTCATCAGCCCCGGCATTTT.